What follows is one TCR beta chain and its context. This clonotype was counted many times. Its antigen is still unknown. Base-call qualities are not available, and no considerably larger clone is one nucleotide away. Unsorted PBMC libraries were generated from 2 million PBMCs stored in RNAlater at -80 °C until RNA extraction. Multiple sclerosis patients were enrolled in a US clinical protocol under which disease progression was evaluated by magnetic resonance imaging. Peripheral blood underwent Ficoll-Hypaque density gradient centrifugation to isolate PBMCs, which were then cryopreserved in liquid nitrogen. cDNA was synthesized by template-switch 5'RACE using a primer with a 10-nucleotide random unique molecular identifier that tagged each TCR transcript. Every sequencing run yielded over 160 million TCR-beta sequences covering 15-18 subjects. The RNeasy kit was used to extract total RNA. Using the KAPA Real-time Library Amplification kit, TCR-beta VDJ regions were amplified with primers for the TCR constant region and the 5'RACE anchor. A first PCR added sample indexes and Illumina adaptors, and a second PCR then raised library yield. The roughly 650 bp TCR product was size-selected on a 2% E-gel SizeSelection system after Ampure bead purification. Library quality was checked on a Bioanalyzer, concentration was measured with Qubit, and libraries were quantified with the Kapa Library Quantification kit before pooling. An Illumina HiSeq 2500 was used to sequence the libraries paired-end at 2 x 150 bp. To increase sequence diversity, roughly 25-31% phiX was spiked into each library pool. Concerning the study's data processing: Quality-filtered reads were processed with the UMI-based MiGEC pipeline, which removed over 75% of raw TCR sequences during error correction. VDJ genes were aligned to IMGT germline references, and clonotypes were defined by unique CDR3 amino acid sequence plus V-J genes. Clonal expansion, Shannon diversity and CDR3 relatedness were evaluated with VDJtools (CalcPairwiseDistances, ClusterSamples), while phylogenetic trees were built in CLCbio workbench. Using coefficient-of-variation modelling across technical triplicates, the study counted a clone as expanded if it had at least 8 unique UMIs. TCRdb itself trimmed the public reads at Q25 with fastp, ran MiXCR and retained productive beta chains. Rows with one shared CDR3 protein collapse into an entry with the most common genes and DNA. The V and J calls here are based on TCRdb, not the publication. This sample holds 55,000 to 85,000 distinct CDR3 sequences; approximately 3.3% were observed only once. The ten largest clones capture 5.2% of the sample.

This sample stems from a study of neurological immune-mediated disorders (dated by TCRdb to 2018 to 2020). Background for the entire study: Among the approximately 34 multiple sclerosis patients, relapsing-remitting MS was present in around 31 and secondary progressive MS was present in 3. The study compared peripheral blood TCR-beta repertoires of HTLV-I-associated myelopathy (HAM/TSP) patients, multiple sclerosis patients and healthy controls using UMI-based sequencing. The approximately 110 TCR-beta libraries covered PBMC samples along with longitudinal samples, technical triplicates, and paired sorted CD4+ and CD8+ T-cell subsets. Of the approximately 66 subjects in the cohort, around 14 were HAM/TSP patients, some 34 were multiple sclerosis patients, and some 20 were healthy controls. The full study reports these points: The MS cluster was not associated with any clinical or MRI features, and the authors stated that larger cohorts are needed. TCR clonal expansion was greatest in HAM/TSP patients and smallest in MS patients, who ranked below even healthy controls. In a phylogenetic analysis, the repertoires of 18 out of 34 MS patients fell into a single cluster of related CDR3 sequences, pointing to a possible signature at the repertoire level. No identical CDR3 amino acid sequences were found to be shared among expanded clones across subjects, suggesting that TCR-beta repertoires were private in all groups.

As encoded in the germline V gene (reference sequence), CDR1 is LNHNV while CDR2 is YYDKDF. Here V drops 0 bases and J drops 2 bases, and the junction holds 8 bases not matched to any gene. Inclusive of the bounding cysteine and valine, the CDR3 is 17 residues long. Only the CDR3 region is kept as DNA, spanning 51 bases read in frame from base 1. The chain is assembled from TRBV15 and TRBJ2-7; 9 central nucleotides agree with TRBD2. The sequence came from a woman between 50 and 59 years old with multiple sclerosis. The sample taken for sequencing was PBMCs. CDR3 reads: CATSRDLRRGGAYEQYV. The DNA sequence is TGTGCCACCAGCAGAGATCTTCGGCGGGGGGGTGCCTACGAGCAGTACGTC.